What follows is one T cell receptor (beta chain) and its context. The germline CDR1 and CDR2 sequences are GTSNPN and SVGIG (reference sequence). The CDR3 is 13 amino acids. V lost 5 bases and J 9 bases, leaving 17 bases between the germline ends. This entry comes from a study of tumor-infiltrating lymphocytes in primary liver carcinoma. Using a constant-region primer together with ProtoScript II reverse transcriptase, TCR beta cDNA was made from around 500 ng of total RNA. Nested multiplex PCR, run for three rounds with slightly modified ARM-PCR, yielded TCR beta libraries. TRBV1-TRBV30 forward primers paired with a C-beta reverse primer were used in the first two PCR rounds, which ran roughly 9 cycles each. TCRdb called the multiplex PCR reads again in MiXCR, with one record for every CDR3 protein. The top ten clones hold roughly 43% of a sample with 20,000 or so distinct CDR3 sequences, around three quarters of them seen once.

Both RNA and DNA were isolated together from around 20-30 mg of bulk tissue that had not been sorted. The V gene is TRBV30, the J gene TRBJ2-1; maybe TRBD1 (6 bases). This receptor was taken from a man between 40 and 49 years old with primary liver carcinoma and hepatitis B virus infection. Sequencing was carried out using liver tumor tissue from sampling region 1. Subset given: tumor region T1, superior pole. The CDR3 region has the DNA TGTGCCTGGGGTCGGGCTGGCAGGGGTGAGCAGTTCTTC. Translated: CAWGRAGRGEQFF.